This entry is about one T cell receptor beta chain. The antigen is undetermined. The conserved final phenylalanine or tryptophan is absent from the CDR3, which likely points to a read error. CDR1 SGHRS and CDR2 YFSETQ come from the germline V gene. This CDR3 has 16 amino acids. The library came from three nested PCR rounds adapted from ARM-PCR protocols. TCRdb used MiXCR to reprocess the multiplex PCR reads, holding one entry per CDR3 protein. The sample includes tens of thousands of distinct CDR3 sequences, 60% to 65% of them seen just once. The sample comes from a study of tumor and adjacent non-tumor tissue in lung cancer. As for the study in general: On average, productive TCRbeta reads reached around 4 million per sample. Study-wide results and caveats: Tumor tissue had significantly higher TCR diversity than normal lung. Higher tumor TCR diversity was associated with shorter survival.

RNA was extracted from bulk tissue without any cell sorting. More than 3 cm separated this lung sample from the edge of the tumor. Between August and November 2014, newly diagnosed, chemotherapy-naive lung cancer patients underwent thoracic surgery in China. This TCR came from a woman in her seventies with non-small cell lung cancer. This chain uses TRBV5-1 with TRBJ2-7; no definite D call. The sequenced material came from distant non-tumor lung tissue. This CDR3 is CASGLEGQASSYEQYL. DNA for the CDR3: TGCGCCAGCGGCTTAGAAGGGCAGGCGAGCTCCTACGAGCAGTACCTC.